At least ten counts were recorded for the clone carrying this T cell receptor beta chain. Stable hyperthyroidism referred to disease that showed no ophthalmopathy within 18 months of follow-up. A diagnosis was made from clinical symptoms together with serum thyroxine, TRAb, thyroid ultrasound and orbital computed tomography. Germline CDR1 reads LNHDA; CDR2 reads SQIVND (reference sequence). After removal of 3 bases from V and 2 bases from J, the junction contained 7 bases not matched to a gene. This CDR3 has 16 amino acids. This sample is part of a study of Graves' ophthalmopathy and Graves' hyperthyroidism. Study background: Blood was drawn at initial diagnosis, before any treatment.

Amplified material comprised TCR beta CDR3 regions derived from RNA transcripts. The workflow started with a first-round RT-PCR run with HTBI primers and then moved on to a second-round multiplex PCR. TCRdb called the multiplex PCR reads again in MiXCR, with one record for every CDR3 protein. The repertoire has just over 400,000 distinct CDR3 sequences, around a fifth of them found once; the top ten carry 3%. The sequencing sample was made of peripheral blood. V usage is TRBV19 and J usage is TRBJ2-7; 10 bases line up with TRBD2. The TCR was taken from a woman aged 18-35 years with stable Graves' hyperthyroidism. CDR3 nucleotide sequence: TGTGCCAGTAGTATTCAACATAGCGGGGGGACCTACGAGCAGTACTTC. Translation: CASSIQHSGGTYEQYF.